The following is a T cell receptor beta chain sequence with its context. The antigen is unknown. Assay: immunoSEQ multiplex PCR; the TCRdb copy retains only in-frame clones and omits some. The table lists over 65,000 clones, around 82% of them singletons. These data come from a study of memory CD4+ T cells and cytomegalovirus serostatus. Study results and caveats: Suggested: most of the CMV-linked TCR signature lies in CD4+ memory cells.

The sort gate was single viable CD3+CD4+CD8-CD45RO+ cells for memory CD4+ T cells. Material: memory CD4+ T cells from blood. This TCR was recovered from an adult in good health and CMV-seropositive.

CDR3 sequence reads: CASRRPKHGYTF. Here the CDR3 DNA reads TGTGCCAGCAGACGACCCAAACATGGCTACACCTTC. The gene calls are TRBV6-5 and TRBJ1-2; D not resolved. Between the trimmed V and J ends, which lost 6 bases and 6 bases, there was a span of 11 bases. The CDR3 is 12 residues long. The germline V gene encodes CDR1 MNHEY and CDR2 SVGAGI.